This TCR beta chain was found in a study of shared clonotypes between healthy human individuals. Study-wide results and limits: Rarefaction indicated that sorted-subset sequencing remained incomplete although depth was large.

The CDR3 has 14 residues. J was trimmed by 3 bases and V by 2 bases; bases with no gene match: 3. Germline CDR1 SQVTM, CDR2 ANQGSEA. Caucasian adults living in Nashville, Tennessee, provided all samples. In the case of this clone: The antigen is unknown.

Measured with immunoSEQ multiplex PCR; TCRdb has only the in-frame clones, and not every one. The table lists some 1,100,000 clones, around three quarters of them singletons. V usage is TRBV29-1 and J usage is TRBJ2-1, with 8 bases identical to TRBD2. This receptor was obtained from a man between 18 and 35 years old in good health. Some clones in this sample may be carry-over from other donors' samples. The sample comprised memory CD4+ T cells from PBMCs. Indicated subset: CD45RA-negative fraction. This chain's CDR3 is CSVERREGYNEQFF. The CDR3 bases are TGCAGCGTTGAACGTCGGGAGGGCTACAATGAGCAGTTCTTC.